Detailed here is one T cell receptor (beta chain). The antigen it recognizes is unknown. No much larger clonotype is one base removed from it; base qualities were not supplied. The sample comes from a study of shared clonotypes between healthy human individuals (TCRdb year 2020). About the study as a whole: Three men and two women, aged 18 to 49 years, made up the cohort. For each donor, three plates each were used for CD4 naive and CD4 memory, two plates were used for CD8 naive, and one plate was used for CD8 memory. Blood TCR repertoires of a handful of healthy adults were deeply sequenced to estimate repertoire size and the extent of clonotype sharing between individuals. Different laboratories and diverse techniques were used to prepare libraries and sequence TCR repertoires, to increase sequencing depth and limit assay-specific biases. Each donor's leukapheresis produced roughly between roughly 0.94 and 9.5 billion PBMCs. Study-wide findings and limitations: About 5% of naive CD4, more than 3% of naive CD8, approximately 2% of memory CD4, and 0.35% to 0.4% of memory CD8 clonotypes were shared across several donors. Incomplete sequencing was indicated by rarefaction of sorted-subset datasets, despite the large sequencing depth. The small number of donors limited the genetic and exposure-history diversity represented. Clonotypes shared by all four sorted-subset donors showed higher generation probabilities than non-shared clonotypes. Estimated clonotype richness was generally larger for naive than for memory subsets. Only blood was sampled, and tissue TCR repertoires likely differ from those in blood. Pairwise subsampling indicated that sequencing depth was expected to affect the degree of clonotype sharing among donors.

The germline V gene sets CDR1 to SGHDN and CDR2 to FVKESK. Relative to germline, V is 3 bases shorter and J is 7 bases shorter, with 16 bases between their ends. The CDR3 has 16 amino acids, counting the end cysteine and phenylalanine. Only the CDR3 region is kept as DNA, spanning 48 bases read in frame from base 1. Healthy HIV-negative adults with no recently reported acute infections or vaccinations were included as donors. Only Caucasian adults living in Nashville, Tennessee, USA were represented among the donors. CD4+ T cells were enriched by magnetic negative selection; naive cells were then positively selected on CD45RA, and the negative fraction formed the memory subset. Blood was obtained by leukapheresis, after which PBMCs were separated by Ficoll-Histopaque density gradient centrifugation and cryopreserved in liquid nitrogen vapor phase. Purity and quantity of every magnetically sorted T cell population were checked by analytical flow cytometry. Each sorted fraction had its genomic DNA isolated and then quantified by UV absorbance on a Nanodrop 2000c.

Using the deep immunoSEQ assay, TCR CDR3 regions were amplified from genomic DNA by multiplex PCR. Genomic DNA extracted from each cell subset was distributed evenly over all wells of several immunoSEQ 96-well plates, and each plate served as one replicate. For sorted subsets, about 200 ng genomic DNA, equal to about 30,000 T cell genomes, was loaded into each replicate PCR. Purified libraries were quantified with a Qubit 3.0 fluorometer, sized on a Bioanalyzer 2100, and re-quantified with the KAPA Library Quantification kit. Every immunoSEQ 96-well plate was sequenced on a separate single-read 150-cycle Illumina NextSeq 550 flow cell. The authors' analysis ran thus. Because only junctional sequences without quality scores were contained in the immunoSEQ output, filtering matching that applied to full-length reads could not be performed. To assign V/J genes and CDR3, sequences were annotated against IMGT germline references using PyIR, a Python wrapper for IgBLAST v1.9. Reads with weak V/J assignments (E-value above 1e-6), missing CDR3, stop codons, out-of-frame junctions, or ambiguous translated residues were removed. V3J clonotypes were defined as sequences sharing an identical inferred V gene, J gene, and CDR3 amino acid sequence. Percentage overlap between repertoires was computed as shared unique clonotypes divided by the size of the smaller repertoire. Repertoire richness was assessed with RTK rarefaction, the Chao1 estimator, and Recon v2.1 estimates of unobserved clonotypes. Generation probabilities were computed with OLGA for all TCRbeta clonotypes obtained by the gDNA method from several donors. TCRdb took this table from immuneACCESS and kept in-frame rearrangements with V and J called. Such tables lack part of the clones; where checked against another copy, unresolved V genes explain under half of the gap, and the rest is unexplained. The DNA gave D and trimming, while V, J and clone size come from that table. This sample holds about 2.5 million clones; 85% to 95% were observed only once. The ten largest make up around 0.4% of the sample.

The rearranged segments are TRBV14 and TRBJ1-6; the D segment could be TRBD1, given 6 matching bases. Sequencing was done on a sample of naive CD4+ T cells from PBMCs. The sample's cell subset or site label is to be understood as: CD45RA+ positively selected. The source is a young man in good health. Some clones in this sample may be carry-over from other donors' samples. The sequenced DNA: TGTGCCAGCAGCCAGGAACCACAGGGTTGGAATTCACCCCTCCACTTT. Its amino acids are CASSQEPQGWNSPLHF.